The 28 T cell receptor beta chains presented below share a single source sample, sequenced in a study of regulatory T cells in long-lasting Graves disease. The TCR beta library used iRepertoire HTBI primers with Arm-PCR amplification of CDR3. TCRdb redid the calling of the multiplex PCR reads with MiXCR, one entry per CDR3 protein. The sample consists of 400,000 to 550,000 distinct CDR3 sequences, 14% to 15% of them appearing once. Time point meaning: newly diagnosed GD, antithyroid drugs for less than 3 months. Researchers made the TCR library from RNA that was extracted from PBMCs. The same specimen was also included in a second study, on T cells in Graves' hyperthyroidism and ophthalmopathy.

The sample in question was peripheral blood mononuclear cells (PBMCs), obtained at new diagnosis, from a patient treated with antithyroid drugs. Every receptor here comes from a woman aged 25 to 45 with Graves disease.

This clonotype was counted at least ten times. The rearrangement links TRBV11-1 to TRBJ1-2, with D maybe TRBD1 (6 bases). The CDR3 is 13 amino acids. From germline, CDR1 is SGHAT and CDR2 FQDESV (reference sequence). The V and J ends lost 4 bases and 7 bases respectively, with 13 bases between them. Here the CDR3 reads CASSSSTGGGYTF. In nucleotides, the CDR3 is TGTGCCAGCAGCTCATCGACAGGAGGTGGCTACACCTTC.

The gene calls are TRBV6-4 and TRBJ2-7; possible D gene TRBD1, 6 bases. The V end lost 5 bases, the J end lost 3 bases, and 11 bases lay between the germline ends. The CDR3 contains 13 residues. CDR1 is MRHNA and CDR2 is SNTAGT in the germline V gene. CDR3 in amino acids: CASSTQGNYEQYF. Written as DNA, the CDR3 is TGTGCCAGCAGTACCCAGGGGAACTACGAGCAGTACTTC.

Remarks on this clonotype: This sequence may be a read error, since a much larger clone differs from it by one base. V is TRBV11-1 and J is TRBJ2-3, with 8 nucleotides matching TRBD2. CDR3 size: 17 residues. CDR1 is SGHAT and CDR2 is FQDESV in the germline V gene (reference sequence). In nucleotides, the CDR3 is TGTGCCAGCAGCTCTCACGGACTAGCACAAAGGTTAGATATGCAGTATTTT. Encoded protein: CASSSHGLAQRLDMQYF.

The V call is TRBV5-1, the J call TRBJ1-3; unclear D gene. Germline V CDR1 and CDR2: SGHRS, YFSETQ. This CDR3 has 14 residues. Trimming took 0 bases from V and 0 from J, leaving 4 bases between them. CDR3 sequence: CASSLEVSGNTIYF. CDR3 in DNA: TGCGCCAGCAGCTTGGAAGTCTCTGGAAACACCATATATTTT. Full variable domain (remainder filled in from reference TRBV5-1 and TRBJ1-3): KAGVTQTPRYLIKTRGQQVTLSCSPISGHRSVSWYQQTPGQGLQFLFEYFSETQRNKGNFPGRFSGRQFSNSRSEMNVSTLELGDSALYLCASSLEVSGNTIYFGEGSWLTVV.

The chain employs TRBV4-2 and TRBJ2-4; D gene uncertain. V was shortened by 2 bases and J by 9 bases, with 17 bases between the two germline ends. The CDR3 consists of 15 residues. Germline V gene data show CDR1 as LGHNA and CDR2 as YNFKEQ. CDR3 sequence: CASSQSRADSAIQYF. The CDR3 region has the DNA TGTGCCAGCAGCCAATCCCGGGCAGACTCAGCCATTCAGTACTTC.

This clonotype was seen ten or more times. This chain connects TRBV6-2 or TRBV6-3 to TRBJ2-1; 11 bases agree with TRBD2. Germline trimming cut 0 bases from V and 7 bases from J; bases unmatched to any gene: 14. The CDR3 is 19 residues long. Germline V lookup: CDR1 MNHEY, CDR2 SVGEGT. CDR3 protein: CASSYSRSYSGRARNEQFF. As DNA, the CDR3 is TGTGCCAGCAGTTACTCGAGATCCTATAGCGGGAGGGCCAGGAATGAGCAGTTCTTC.

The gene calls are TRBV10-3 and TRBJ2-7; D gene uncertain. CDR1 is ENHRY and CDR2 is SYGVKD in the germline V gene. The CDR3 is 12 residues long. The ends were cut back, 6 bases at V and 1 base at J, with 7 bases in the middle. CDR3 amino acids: CAIRDRSYEQYF. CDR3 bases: TGTGCCATCAGGGACCGGTCCTACGAGCAGTACTTC.

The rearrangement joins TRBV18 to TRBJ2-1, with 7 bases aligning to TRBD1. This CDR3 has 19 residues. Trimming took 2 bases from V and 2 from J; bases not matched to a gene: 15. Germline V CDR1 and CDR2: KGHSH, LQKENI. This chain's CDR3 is CASSPEPPKTGPPYNEQFF. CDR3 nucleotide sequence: TGTGCCAGCTCACCAGAACCCCCAAAGACAGGGCCACCCTACAATGAGCAGTTCTTC.

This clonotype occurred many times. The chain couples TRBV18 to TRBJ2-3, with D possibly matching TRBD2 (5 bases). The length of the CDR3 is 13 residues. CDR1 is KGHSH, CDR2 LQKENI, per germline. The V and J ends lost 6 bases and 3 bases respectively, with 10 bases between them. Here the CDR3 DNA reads TGTGCCAGCTCGTCCCGGGAAACAGATACGCAGTATTTT. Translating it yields CASSSRETDTQYF.

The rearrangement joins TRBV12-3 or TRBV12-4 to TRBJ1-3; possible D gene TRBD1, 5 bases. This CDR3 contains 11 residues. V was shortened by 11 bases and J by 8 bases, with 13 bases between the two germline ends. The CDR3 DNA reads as TGTGCCGGCAAGGGGTCCCACACCATATATTTT. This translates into CAGKGSHTIYF.

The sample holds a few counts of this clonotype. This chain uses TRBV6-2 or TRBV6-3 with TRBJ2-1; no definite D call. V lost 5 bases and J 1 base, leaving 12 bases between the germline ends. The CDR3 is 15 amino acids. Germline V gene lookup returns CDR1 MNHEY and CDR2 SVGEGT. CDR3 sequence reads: CASSRSGASYNEQFF. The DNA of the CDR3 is TGTGCCAGCAGTAGATCCGGTGCTTCCTACAATGAGCAGTTCTTC.

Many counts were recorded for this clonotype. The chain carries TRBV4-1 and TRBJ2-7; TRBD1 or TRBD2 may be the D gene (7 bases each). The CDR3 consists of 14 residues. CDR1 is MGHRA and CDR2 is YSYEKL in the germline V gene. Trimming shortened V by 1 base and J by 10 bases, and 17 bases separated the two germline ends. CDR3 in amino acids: CASSQVGGRDSQYF. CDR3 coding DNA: TGCGCCAGCAGCCAAGTTGGAGGGAGGGACAGCCAGTACTTC.

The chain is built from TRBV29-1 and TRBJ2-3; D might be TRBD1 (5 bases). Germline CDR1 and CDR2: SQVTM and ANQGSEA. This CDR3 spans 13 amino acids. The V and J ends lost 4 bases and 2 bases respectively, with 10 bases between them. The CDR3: CSVGQTYTDTQYF. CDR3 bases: TGCAGCGTTGGACAGACCTACACAGATACGCAGTATTTT.

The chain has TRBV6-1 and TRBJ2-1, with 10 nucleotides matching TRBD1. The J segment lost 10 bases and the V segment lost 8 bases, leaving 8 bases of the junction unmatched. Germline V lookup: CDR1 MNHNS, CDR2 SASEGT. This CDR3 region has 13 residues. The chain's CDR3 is CASPGTGVYEQFF. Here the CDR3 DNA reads TGTGCCAGCCCCGGGACAGGGGTATACGAGCAGTTCTTC.

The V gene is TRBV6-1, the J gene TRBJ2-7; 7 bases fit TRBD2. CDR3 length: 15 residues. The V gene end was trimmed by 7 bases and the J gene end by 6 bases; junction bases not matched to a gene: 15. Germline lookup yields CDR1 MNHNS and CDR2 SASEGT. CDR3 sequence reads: CASKVSGTTSSEQYF. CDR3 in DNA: TGTGCCAGCAAGGTATCAGGGACTACTAGTTCCGAGCAGTACTTC.

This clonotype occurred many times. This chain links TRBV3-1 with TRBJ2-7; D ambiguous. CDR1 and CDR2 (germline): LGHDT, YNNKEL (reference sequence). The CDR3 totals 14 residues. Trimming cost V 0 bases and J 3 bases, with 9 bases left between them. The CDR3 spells CASSQDGLRYEQYF. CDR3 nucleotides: TGTGCCAGCAGCCAAGATGGTCTCCGCTACGAGCAGTACTTC.

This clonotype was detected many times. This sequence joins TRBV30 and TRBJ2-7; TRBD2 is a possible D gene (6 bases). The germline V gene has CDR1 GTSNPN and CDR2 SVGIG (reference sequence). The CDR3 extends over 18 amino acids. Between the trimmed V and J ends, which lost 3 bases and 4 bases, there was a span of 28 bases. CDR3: CAWSRKGALRERSYEQYF. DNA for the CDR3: TGTGCCTGGAGCCGTAAAGGAGCCCTACGGGAGCGATCTTACGAGCAGTACTTC.

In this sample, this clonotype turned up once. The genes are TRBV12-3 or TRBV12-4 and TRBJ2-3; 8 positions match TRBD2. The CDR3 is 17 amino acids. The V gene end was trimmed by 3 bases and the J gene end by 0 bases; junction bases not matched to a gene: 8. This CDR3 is CASSFNPSGLSTDTQYF. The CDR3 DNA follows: TGTGCCAGCAGTTTTAATCCTAGCGGGCTAAGCACAGATACGCAGTATTTT.

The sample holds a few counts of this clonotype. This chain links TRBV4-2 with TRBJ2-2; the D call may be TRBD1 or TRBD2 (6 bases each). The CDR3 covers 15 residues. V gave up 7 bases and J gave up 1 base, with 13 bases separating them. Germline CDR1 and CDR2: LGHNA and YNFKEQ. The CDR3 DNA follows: TGTGCCAGCACGCGCGCGGGACAGAACACCGGGGAGCTGTTTTTT. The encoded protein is CASTRAGQNTGELFF.

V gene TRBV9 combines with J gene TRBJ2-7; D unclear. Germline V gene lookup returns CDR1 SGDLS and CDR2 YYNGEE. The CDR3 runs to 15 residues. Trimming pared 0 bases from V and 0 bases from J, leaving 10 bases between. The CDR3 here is CASSVVPESSYEQYF. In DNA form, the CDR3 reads TGTGCCAGCAGCGTAGTCCCGGAAAGCTCCTACGAGCAGTACTTC.

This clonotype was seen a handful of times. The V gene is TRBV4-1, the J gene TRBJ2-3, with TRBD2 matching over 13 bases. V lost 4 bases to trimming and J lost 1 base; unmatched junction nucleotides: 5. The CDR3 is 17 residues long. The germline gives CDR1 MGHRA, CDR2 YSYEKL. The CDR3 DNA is TGCGCCAGCAGCCCCAAAGGACTAGCGGGAGGCACAGATACGCAGTATTTT. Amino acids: CASSPKGLAGGTDTQYF.

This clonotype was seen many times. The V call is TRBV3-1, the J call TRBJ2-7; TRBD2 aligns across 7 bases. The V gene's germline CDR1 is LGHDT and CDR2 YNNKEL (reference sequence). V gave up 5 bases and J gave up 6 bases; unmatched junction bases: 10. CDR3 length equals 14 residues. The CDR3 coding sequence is TGTGCCAGCAGCGTCCCCGCTTCGGGAGGCGAGCAGTACTTC. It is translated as CASSVPASGGEQYF.

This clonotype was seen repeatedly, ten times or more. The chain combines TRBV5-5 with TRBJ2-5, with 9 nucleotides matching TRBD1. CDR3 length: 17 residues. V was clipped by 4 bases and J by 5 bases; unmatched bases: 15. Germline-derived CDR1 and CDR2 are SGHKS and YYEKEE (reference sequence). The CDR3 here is CASSHAGLDRGAETQYF. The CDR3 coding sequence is TGTGCCAGCAGCCACGCCGGGCTGGACAGGGGTGCCGAGACCCAGTACTTC.

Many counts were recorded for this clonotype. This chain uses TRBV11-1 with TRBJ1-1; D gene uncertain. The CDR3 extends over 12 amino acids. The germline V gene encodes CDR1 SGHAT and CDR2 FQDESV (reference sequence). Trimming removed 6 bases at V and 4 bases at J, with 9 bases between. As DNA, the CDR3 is TGTGCCAGCAGGGGAAGGAGCACTGAAGCTTTCTTT. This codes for CASRGRSTEAFF.

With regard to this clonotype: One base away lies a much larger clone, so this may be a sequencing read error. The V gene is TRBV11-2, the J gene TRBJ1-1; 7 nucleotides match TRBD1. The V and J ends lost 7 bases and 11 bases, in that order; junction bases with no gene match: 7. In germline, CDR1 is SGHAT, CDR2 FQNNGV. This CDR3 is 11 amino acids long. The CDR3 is CASNFTGVAFF. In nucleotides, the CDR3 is TGTGCCAGCAACTTTACAGGGGTGGCTTTCTTT.

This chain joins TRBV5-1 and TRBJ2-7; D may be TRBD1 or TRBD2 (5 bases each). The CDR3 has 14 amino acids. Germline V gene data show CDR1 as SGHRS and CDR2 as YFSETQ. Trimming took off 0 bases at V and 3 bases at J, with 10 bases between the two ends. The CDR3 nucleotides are TGCGCCAGCAGCTTGGGGGGGAAGCACTACGAGCAGTACTTC. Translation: CASSLGGKHYEQYF.

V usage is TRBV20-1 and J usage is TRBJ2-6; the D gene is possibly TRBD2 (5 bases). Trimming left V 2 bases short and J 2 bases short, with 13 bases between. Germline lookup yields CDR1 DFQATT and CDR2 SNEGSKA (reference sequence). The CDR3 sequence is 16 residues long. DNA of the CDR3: TGCAGTGCTAGATCCCTGACTAATCCTGGGGCCAACGTCCTGACTTTC. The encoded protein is CSARSLTNPGANVLTF.

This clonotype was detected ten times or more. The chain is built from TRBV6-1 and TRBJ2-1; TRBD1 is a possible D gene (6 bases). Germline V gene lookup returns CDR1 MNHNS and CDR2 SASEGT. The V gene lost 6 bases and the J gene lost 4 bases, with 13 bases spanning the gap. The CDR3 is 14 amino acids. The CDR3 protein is CASSLGTTYNEQFF. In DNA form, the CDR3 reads TGTGCCAGCAGCCTCGGGACAACTTACAATGAGCAGTTCTTC.